This T cell receptor beta chain originates from a study of OX40 agonist ivuxolimab in advanced cancers. General observations from the study: No determination was made of the antigen specificity of the expanded peripheral T cells.

At cycle 4 day 1, cycle 7 day 1, and baseline, blood was sampled. With regard to this clone: Its antigen remains unidentified.

The data were produced by immunoSEQ multiplex PCR, yet TCRdb's version contains in-frame clones alone and is incomplete. The sample has fewer than 25,000 clones; about 86% are singletons. The sequence came from an adult with an advanced solid tumor such as melanoma, head and neck, liver or kidney cancer. This material consisted of CD4+ or CD8+ T cells sorted from blood, taken in a trial of the OX40 agonist ivuxolimab.

The CDR3 protein is CSVQTDGQETQYF. CDR3 nucleotide sequence: TGCAGCGTCCAGACGGACGGCCAAGAGACCCAGTACTTC. V usage is TRBV29-1 and J usage is TRBJ2-5; D gene ambiguous. Germline loops: CDR1 SQVTM, CDR2 ANQGSEA. The CDR3 loop spans 13 amino acids. Trimming shortened V by 6 bases and J by 1 base, and 12 bases separated the two germline ends.